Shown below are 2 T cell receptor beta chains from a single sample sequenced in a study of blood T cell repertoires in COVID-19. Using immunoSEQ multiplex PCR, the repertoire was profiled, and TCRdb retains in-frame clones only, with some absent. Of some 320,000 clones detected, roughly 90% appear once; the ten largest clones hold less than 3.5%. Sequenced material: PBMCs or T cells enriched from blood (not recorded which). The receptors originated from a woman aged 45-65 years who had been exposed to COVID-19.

DNA of the CDR3: TGTGCCAGCAGTTCCGTACAAGAGACCCAGTACTTC. Its protein product is CASSSVQETQYF. The J gene is TRBJ2-5, the V gene TRBV28; unclear D gene. Germline CDR1 MDHEN, CDR2 SYDVKM. V was trimmed by 4 bases and J by 2 bases, leaving 5 bases between them. The CDR3 has 12 amino acids.

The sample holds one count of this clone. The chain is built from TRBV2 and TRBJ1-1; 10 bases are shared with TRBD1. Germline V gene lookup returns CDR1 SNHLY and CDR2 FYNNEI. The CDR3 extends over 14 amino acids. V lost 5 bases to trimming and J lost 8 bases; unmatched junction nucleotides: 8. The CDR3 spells CASSQGQGTSEAFF. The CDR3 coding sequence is TGTGCCAGCAGTCAGGGACAGGGGACTTCGGAAGCTTTCTTT.